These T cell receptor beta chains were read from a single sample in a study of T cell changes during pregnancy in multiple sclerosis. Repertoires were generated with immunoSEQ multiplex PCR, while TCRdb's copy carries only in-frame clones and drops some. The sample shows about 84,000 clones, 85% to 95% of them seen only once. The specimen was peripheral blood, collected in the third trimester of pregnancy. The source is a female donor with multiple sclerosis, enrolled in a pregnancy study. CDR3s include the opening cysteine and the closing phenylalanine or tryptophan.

CDR3 protein: CASSPRSGIEETQYF
V gene: TRBV18

CDR3 protein: CAWSLVDEQYF
V gene: TRBV30

CDR3 protein: CATSATDFDEQFF
V gene: TRBV15

CDR3 protein: CASSFGGAETQYF
V gene: TRBV7-3

CDR3 protein: CASSLDGTSLQTQYF
V gene: TRBV7-2

CDR3 protein: CASSAGDYGYTF
V gene: TRBV19

CDR3 protein: CASSFTRDNSPLHF
V gene: TRBV7-8

CDR3 protein: CASSLVRERETQYF
V gene: TRBV7-9

CDR3 protein: CASSALRGGAFF
V gene: TRBV19

CDR3 protein: CASSFQGWYSPLHF
V gene: TRBV27

CDR3 protein: CASSIVGGSNQPQHF
V gene: TRBV19

CDR3 protein: CASSYSFQNTEAFF
V gene: TRBV6-5

CDR3 protein: CASSQVTKNTDTQYF
V gene: TRBV14

CDR3 protein: CASSFWGGNQPQHF
V gene: TRBV5-4

CDR3 protein: CASSISGGFTDTQYF
V gene: TRBV19

CDR3 protein: CAWSWHPSNQPQHF
V gene: TRBV30

CDR3 protein: CASSLGSRWEGFNTGELFF
V gene: TRBV11-1

CDR3 protein: CASSQQGVKNIQYF
V gene: TRBV7-9

CDR3 protein: CASSRGPGNSPLHF
V gene: TRBV27

CDR3 protein: CASSSRGSYGYTF
V gene: TRBV2

CDR3 protein: CASSSIQGGGNQPQHF
V gene: TRBV5-6

CDR3 protein: CASSQVTEYEQYF
V gene: TRBV4-1

CDR3 protein: CASSYGADTQYF
V gene: TRBV5-6

CDR3 protein: CASSFLAGAGDNEQFF
V gene: TRBV7-2

CDR3 protein: CASSLWTGPNTEAFF
V gene: TRBV7-8

CDR3 protein: CASSPGDRGNSNQPQHF
V gene: TRBV5-1

CDR3 protein: CSAGGPYEQYF
V gene: TRBV29-1

CDR3 protein: CASSIGTSGNEQFF
V gene: TRBV9

CDR3 protein: CAISESGRINYGYTF
V gene: TRBV10-3

CDR3 protein: CASSSGTGLSPGELFF
V gene: TRBV18

CDR3 protein: CASSVVRDGANVLTF
V gene: TRBV9

CDR3 protein: CASSPSPYEQYF
V gene: TRBV7-9

CDR3 protein: CASSSPGQSTDTQYF
V gene: TRBV5-1

CDR3 protein: CASSRVNTEAFF
V gene: TRBV18

CDR3 protein: CASSKTGRGNYGYTF
V gene: TRBV21-1

CDR3 protein: CASSFHRAPYEQYF
V gene: TRBV6-5

CDR3 protein: CASSFTDTQYF
V gene: TRBV18

CDR3 protein: CASSFRGQGGGYTF
V gene: TRBV27

CDR3 protein: CASSSQGIGTEAFF
V gene: TRBV4-1

CDR3 protein: CASRGGAAGYTF
V gene: TRBV6-6

CDR3 protein: CASSPTTAGAFSNQPQHF
V gene: TRBV7-6

CDR3 protein: CASSHLVSGELFF
V gene: TRBV14

CDR3 protein: CASSLGRLAPFGTDTQYF
V gene: TRBV11-2

CDR3 protein: CASSLERGHVYGYTF
V gene: TRBV5-1

CDR3 protein: CASGPGKTGRSTDTQYF
V gene: TRBV12-5

CDR3 protein: CASSGGPNRGQIIAKNIQYF
V gene: TRBV6-1

CDR3 protein: CATSNRNEQFF
V gene: TRBV19

CDR3 protein: CASSAGANYGYTF
V gene: TRBV5-4

CDR3 protein: CASSLVVGLQGMTYEQYF
V gene: TRBV5-1

CDR3 protein: CASSQSNPGQVNYGYTF
V gene: TRBV23-1

CDR3 protein: CASNHGGYNSPLHF
V gene: TRBV4-1